The entry below gives a single T cell receptor beta chain sequence along with its context. Its antigen is undetermined. TCRdb's copy holds only in-frame clones and misses some; the assay was immunoSEQ multiplex PCR. Of around 78,000 clones in the sample, 81% are singletons; the top ten hold roughly 4.9%. Trimming stripped 0 bases from V and 5 bases from J, with 7 bases between. This CDR3 is 12 amino acids long. From germline, CDR1 is GTSNPN and CDR2 SVGIG (reference sequence). Autoimmune disease history or systemic immunosuppression meant exclusion. This specimen comes from a study of OX40 agonist ivuxolimab in advanced cancers. Study-level information: Therapy given before enrollment (anti-PD-1, anti-PD-L1 or anti-CTLA-4) was allowed, and around 44% had some. Study-level findings and limits: Dose levels from 0.1 to 3.0 mg/kg saw CD4+ and CD8+ blood T cells expand clonally by week 6. Nonresponders, in some cases, also had low normalized T-cell clonal expansion.

V is TRBV30 and J is TRBJ2-5; no definite D call. The source of this sequence is an adult with an advanced solid tumor such as melanoma, head and neck, liver or kidney cancer. Specimen: CD4+ or CD8+ T cells sorted from blood, collected in a trial of the OX40 agonist ivuxolimab. Here the CDR3 DNA reads TGTGCCTGGAGTGTAAGTAAGGAGACCCAGTACTTC. Protein: CAWSVSKETQYF. Variable domain in full (rest from reference TRBV30 and TRBJ2-5): SQTIHQWPATLVQPVGSPLSLECTVEGTSNPNLYWYRQAAGRGLQLLFYSVGIGQISSEVPQNLSASRPQDRQFILSSKKLLLSDSGFYLCAWSVSKETQYFGPGTRLLVL.